This entry lists 15 T cell receptor beta chains sequenced from one sample in a study of cytomegalovirus exposure and HLA in healthy donors. Amplification used 60 Vbeta primers and 13 Jbeta primers. The method was immunoSEQ multiplex PCR; TCRdb's version includes in-frame clones alone and lacks a portion of them. The sample lists some 77,000 clones; approximately 79% were seen once. Sequenced: PBMCs. The receptors shown here come from a middle-aged woman in good health and CMV-seropositive.

CDR3 loop: CASSPLLGQGDGYTF. In DNA, the CDR3 is TGTGCCAGCAGCCCTCTCTTGGGACAGGGGGATGGCTACACCTTC. The genes are TRBV4-2 and TRBJ1-2, with TRBD1 identical over 11 bases. The V segment lost 4 bases and the J segment 6 bases; nucleotides outside the gene matches: 7. The CDR3 loop spans 15 amino acids. Germline assignment: CDR1 LGHNA and CDR2 YNFKEQ.

The chain joins TRBV6-9 to TRBJ2-5, with 10 bases aligning to TRBD1. Germline loops: CDR1 MNHGY, CDR2 SVAAGI. The V gene end was trimmed by 2 bases and the J gene end by 4 bases; junction bases not matched to a gene: 19. The length of the CDR3 is 20 residues. CDR3 residues: CASSYVDWTREGQGVETQYF. CDR3 DNA: TGTGCCAGCAGTTATGTCGATTGGACCCGAGAAGGACAGGGGGTAGAGACCCAGTACTTC.

The V call is TRBV9, the J call TRBJ2-4; TRBD2 matches 8 bases. V shed 0 bases, J shed 2 bases, and the junction held 7 bases outside the gene matches. Germline V gene data show CDR1 as SGDLS and CDR2 as YYNGEE. This CDR3 comprises 17 residues. The CDR3 loop reads CASSVEGSGGSKNIQYF. The CDR3 nucleotides read TGTGCCAGCAGCGTAGAGGGTTCGGGAGGGTCCAAAAACATTCAGTACTTC.

This chain's CDR3 is CSVTGGLDYGYTF. The CDR3 DNA reads TGCAGCGTCACGGGGGGCCTTGACTATGGCTACACCTTC. The chain couples TRBV29-1 to TRBJ1-2, with a possible D match to TRBD1 (6 bases). Germline V CDR1 and CDR2: SQVTM, ANQGSEA. V lost 6 bases, J lost 3 bases, and 14 bases lay in between. The CDR3 totals 13 residues.

The gene calls are TRBV6-5 and TRBJ2-1; D might be TRBD2 (6 bases). The V end lost 4 bases, the J end lost 8 bases, and 18 bases lay between the germline ends. The CDR3 sequence is 15 residues long. Germline V gene sequence: CDR1 MNHEY, CDR2 SVGAGI. CDR3 in amino acids: CASSSGSAGRDEQFF. DNA for the CDR3: TGTGCCAGCAGTTCAGGGTCAGCGGGTCGCGATGAGCAGTTCTTC.

A few counts support this clone. The chain has TRBV9 and TRBJ2-1, with 7 positions matching TRBD1. Germline CDR1 reads SGDLS; CDR2 reads YYNGEE. V was pared by 3 bases and J by 8 bases, with 5 bases of the junction left unmatched. The length of the CDR3 is 13 residues. The CDR3 sequence is CASSARGYDEQFF. CDR3 sequence (DNA): TGTGCCAGCAGCGCCAGGGGGTACGATGAGCAGTTCTTC.

The chain joins TRBV7-6 to TRBJ2-5, with TRBD2 matching 8 bases. The V gene's germline CDR1 is SGHVS and CDR2 FNYEAQ. CDR3 size: 17 residues. J was trimmed by 5 bases and V by 5 bases; bases with no gene match: 16. The CDR3 sequence is CASSPLSGGGFRETQYF. In DNA form, the CDR3 reads TGTGCCAGCAGCCCCCTGTCGGGCGGGGGGTTCCGTGAGACCCAGTACTTC.

In this sample, this clone turned up once. J is TRBJ1-5 and V is TRBV7-6; D is unclear. CDR1 and CDR2 (germline): SGHVS, FNYEAQ. Trimming took off 1 base at V and 6 bases at J, with 7 bases between the two ends. CDR3 length: 13 residues. CDR3 protein: CASSLGEGQPQHF. As DNA, the CDR3 is TGTGCCAGCAGCTTAGGCGAGGGTCAGCCCCAGCATTTT.

This clone was observed a few times. The chain recombines TRBV28 with TRBJ2-1; 14 bases fit TRBD2. In germline, CDR1 is MDHEN, CDR2 SYDVKM. The V gene end was trimmed by 7 bases and the J gene end by 7 bases; junction bases not matched to a gene: 6. The CDR3 spans 15 residues. Written as DNA, the CDR3 is TGTGCCAGCAAGACTAGCGGGAGGGCCTGGAATGAGCAGTTCTTC. It is translated as CASKTSGRAWNEQFF.

The gene calls are TRBV7-9 and TRBJ1-4, with 7 nucleotides matching TRBD1. The ends lost 3 bases at V and 2 bases at J; junction bases unmatched: 6. Germline-derived CDR1 and CDR2 are SEHNR and FQNEAQ (reference sequence). The CDR3 contains 16 residues. The DNA of the CDR3 is TGTGCCAGCAGCTTGGGAAAACAGGGGACTAATGAAAAACTGTTTTTT. This sequence encodes CASSLGKQGTNEKLFF.

This clone was counted between two and nine times. The chain joins TRBV10-3 to TRBJ1-1; D remains ambiguous. Germline CDR1 reads ENHRY; CDR2 reads SYGVKD. The CDR3 sequence is 15 residues long. V gave up 4 bases and J gave up 1 base, with 13 bases separating them. CDR3 DNA: TGTGCCATCAGTGCTGCGGGTCGGGGGAACACTGAAGCTTTCTTT. This gives the protein CAISAAGRGNTEAFF.

The chain carries TRBV28 and TRBJ2-7; D is ambiguous. Germline V gene data show CDR1 as MDHEN and CDR2 as SYDVKM. V shed 2 bases and J shed 5 bases, with 16 bases lying between them. The CDR3 runs to 15 residues. The CDR3 DNA reads as TGTGCCAGCAGTTTAGGTTTGGGCCCCTTCCACGAGCAGTACTTC. Its protein product is CASSLGLGPFHEQYF.

V is TRBV29-1 and J is TRBJ1-2, with 10 positions matching TRBD1. This CDR3 has 13 residues. After removal of 4 bases from V and 7 bases from J, the junction contained 6 bases not matched to a gene. CDR1 and CDR2 from the germline V gene are SQVTM and ANQGSEA. CDR3 DNA sequence: TGCAGCGTTGTGACAGGGGGCTACTCTGGCTACACCTTC. The encoded protein is CSVVTGGYSGYTF.

The CDR3 region is CAWGGQNEAFF. The CDR3 DNA is TGTGCCTGGGGGGGACAAAATGAAGCTTTCTTT. The J gene is TRBJ1-1, the V gene TRBV30, with D perhaps TRBD1 (6 bases). This CDR3 is built from 11 residues. V lost 5 bases, J lost 7 bases, and 11 bases lay in between. Germline loops: CDR1 GTSNPN, CDR2 SVGIG (reference sequence).

The chain carries TRBV5-8 and TRBJ2-1; 15 bases agree with TRBD2. CDR1 and CDR2 (germline): SGHTS, YDEGEE. The CDR3 totals 16 residues. The J segment lost 7 bases and the V segment lost 5 bases, leaving 7 bases of the junction unmatched. The CDR3 region has the DNA TGTGCCAGCAGGAAACCCGGACTAGCGGGAGGGAATGAGCAGTTCTTC. It translates to CASRKPGLAGGNEQFF.